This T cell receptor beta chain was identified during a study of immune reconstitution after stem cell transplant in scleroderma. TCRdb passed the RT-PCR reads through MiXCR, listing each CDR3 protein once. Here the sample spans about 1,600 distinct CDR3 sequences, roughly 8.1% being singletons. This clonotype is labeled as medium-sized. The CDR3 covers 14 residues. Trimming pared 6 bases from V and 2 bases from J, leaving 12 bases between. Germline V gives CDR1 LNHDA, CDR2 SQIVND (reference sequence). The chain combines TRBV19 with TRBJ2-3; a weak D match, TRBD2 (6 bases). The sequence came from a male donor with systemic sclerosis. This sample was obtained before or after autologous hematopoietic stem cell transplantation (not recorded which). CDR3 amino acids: CASSKAGPTDTQYF. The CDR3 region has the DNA TGTGCCAGTAGCAAAGCGGGTCCCACAGATACGCAGTATTTT.